This T cell receptor (beta chain) is drawn from a study of blood T cell repertoires in COVID-19. Categorization into cohorts depended on clinical history that participants reported. The repertoire was sequenced with immunoSEQ multiplex PCR; TCRdb's copy has only in-frame clones and lacks some. The repertoire holds hundreds of thousands of clones, with 80% to 90% as singletons. Germline CDR1 and CDR2: MDHEN and SYDVKM. The V gene lost 1 base and the J gene lost 6 bases, with 12 bases spanning the gap. This CDR3 spans 14 amino acids. This clone has only a few counts. The specimen was PBMCs or T cells enriched from blood (not recorded which). This sequence originates from a woman between 18 and 30 years old who had recovered from COVID-19. V is TRBV28 and J is TRBJ1-2; perhaps TRBD1 as D (6 bases). CDR3 coding DNA: TGTGCCAGCAGTTTATTGGGGGCGCGGGATGGCTACACCTTC. Translated: CASSLLGARDGYTF.